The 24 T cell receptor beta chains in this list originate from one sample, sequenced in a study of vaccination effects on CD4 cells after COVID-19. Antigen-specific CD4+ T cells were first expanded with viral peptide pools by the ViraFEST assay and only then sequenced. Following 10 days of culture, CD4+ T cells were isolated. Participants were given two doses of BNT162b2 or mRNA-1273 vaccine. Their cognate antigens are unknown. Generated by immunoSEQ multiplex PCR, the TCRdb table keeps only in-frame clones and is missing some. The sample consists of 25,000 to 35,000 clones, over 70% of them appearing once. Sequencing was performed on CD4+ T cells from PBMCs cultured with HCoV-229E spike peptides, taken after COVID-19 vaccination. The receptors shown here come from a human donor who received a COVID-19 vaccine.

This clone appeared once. The CDR3 region has the DNA TGTGCCAGCAGTTTAGCCGGACTAGCGGGAGGACTCTCCTACGAGCAGTACTTC. Translation gives CASSLAGLAGGLSYEQYF. The chain is built from TRBV28 and TRBJ2-7; 14 bases map to TRBD2. The CDR3 consists of 18 residues. V was pared by 2 bases and J by 0 bases, with 6 bases of the junction left unmatched. CDR1 is MDHEN and CDR2 is SYDVKM in the germline V gene.

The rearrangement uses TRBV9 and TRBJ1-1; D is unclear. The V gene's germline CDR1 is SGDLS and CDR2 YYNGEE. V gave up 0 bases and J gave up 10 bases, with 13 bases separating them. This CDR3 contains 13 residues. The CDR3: CASSVGTFERAFF. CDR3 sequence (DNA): TGTGCCAGCAGCGTAGGGACCTTTGAACGAGCTTTCTTT.

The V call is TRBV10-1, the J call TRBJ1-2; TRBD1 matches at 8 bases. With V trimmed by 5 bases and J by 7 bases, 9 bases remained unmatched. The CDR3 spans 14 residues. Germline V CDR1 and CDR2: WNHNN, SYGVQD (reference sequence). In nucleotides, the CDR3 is TGCGCCAGCAGTCAAGGATCGACAGGGGTTGGCTACACCTTC. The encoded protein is CASSQGSTGVGYTF.

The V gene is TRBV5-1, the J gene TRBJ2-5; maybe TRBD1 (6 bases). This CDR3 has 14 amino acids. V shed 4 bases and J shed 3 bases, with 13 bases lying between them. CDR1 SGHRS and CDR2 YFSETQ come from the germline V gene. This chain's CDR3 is CASSRWTDKETQYF. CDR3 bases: TGCGCCAGCAGCCGCTGGACAGATAAAGAGACCCAGTACTTC.

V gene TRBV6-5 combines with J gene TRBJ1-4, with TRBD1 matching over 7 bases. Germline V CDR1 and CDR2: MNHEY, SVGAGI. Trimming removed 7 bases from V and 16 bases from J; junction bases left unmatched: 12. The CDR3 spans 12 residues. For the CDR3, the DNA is TGTGCCAGCAAAAAGACAGGGCGGAGAACGTTTTTT. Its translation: CASKKTGRRTFF.

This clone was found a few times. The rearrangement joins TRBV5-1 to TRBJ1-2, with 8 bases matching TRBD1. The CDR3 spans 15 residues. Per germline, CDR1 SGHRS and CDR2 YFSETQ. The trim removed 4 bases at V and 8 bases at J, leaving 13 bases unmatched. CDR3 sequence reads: CASSNLGQGARGYTF. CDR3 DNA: TGCGCCAGCAGCAACTTGGGGCAGGGGGCTCGGGGCTACACCTTC.

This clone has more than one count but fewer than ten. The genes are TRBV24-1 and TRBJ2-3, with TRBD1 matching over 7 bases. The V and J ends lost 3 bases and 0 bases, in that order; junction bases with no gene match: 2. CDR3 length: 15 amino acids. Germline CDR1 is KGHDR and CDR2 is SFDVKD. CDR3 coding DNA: TGTGCCACCAGTGATCGGACAGGAAGCACAGATACGCAGTATTTT. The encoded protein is CATSDRTGSTDTQYF.

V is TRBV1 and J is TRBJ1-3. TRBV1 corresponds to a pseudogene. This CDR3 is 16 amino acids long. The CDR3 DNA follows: TGCACCAGCAGCCAAGAAAGTCCGGGCCCTGGAAACACCATATATTTT. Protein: CTSSQESPGPGNTIYF.

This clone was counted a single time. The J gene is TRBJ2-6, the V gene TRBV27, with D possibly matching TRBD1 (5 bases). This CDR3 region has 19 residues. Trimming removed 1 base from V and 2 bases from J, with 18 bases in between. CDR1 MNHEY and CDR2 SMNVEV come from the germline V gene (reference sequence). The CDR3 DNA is TGTGCCAGCAGTTTATTCTCCTGGCCCCAGGGCACTGGGGCCAACGTCCTGACTTTC. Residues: CASSLFSWPQGTGANVLTF.

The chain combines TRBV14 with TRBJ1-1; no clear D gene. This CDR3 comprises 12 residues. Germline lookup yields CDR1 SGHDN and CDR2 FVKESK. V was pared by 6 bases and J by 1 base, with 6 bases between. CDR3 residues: CASRRPNTEAFF. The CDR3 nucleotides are TGTGCCAGCAGGAGGCCGAACACTGAAGCTTTCTTT.

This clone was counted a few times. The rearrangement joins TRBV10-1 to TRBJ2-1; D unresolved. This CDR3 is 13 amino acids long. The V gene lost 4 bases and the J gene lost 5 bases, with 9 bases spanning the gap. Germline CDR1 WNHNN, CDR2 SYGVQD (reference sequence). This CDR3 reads CASSVSLDNEQFF. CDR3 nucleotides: TGCGCCAGCAGTGTAAGTCTCGACAATGAGCAGTTCTTC.

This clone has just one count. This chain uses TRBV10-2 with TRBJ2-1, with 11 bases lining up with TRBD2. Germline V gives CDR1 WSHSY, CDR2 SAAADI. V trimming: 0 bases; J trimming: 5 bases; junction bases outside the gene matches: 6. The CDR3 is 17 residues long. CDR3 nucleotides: TGCGCCAGCAGTGAGTCGTGGCTACTAGCGGGGGACAATGAGCAGTTCTTC. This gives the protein CASSESWLLAGDNEQFF.

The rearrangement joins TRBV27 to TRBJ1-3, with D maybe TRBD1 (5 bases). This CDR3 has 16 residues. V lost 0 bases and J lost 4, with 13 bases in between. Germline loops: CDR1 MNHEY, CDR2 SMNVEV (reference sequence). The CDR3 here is CASSLSFGRVGNTIYF. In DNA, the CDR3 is TGTGCCAGCAGTTTATCGTTTGGCAGGGTCGGAAACACCATATATTTT.

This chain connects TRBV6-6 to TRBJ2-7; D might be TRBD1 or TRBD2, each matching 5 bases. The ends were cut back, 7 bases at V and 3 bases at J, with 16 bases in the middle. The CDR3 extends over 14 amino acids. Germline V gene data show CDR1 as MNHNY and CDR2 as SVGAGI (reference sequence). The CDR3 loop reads CASTTGTGNYEQYF. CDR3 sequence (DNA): TGTGCCAGCACCACCGGGACGGGGAACTACGAGCAGTACTTC.

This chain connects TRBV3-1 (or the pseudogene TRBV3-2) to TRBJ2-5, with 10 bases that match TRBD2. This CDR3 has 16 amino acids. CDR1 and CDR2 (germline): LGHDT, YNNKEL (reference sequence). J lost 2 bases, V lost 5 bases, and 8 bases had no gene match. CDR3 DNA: TGTGCCAGCAGCTCTCGACTAGCGGGTTATCAAGAGACCCAGTACTTC. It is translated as CASSSRLAGYQETQYF.

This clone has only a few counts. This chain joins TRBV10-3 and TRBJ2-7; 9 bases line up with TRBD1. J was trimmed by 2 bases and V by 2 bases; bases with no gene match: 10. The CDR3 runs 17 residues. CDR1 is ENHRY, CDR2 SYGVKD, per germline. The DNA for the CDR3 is TGTGCCATCAGTGAGAGTTTGGTGGGACAGGGAGCCTACGAGCAGTACTTC. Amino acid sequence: CAISESLVGQGAYEQYF.

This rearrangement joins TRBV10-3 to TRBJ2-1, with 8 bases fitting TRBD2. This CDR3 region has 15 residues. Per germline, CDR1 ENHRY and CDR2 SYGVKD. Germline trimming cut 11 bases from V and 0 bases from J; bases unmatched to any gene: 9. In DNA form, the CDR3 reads TGTGCCTCCAGGGTAGCGGGATCCTCCTACAATGAGCAGTTCTTC. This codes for CASRVAGSSYNEQFF.

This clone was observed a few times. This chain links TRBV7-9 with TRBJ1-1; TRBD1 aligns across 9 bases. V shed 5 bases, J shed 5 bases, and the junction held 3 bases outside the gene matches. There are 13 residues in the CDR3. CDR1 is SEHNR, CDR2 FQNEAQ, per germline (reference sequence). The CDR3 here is CASSRTGETEAFF. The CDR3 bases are TGTGCCAGCAGCCGGACAGGGGAGACTGAAGCTTTCTTT. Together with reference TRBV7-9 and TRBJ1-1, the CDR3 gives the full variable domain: DTGVSQNPRHKITKRGQNVTFRCDPISEHNRLYWYRQTLGQGPEFLTYFQNEAQLEKSRLLSDRFSAERPKGSFSTLEIQRTEQGDSAMYLCASSRTGETEAFFGQGTRLTVV.

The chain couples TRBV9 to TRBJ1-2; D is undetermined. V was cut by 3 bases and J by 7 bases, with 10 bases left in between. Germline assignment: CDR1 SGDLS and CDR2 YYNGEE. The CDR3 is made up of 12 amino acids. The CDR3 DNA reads TGTGCCAGCAGCGCCTCCGGGTTTGGCTACACCTTC. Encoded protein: CASSASGFGYTF.

CDR3 residues: CASSLEGLAAPYNEQFF. CDR3 DNA sequence: TGTGCCAGCAGTTTAGAAGGACTAGCGGCACCCTACAATGAGCAGTTCTTC. The chain carries TRBV27 and TRBJ2-1; 10 bases fit TRBD2. The CDR3 is made up of 17 amino acids. V lost 2 bases to trimming and J lost 2 bases; unmatched junction nucleotides: 6. In germline, CDR1 is MNHEY, CDR2 SMNVEV (reference sequence).

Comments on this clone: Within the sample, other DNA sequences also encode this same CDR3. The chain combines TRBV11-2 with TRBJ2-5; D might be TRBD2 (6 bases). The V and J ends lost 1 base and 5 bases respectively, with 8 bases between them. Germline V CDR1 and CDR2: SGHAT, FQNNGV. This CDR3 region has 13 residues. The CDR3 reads CASSLGGVETQYF. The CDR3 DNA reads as TGTGCCAGCAGCTTAGGCGGGGTTGAGACCCAGTACTTC.

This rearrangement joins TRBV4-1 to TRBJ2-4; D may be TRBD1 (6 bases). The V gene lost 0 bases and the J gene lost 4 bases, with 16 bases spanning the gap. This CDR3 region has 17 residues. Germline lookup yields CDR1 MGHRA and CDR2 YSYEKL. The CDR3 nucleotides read TGCGCCAGCAGCCAAGACAACCAGGGGAATCAGAAAAACATTCAGTACTTC. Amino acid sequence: CASSQDNQGNQKNIQYF.

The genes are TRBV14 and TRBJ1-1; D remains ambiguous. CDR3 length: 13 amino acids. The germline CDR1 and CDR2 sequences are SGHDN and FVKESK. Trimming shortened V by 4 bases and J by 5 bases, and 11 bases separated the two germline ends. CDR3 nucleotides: TGTGCCAGCAGCCTTAGTAGGCGGACTGAAGCTTTCTTT. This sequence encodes CASSLSRRTEAFF.

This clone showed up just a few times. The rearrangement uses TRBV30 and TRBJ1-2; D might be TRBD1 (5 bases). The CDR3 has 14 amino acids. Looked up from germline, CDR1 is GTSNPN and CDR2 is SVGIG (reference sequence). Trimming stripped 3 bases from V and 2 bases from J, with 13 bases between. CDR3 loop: CAWSDRRVNYGYTF. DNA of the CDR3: TGTGCCTGGAGCGACAGAAGGGTAAACTATGGCTACACCTTC.